This is a list of T cell receptor beta chains from one sample in a study of cytomegalovirus exposure and HLA in healthy donors. The data were produced by immunoSEQ multiplex PCR, yet TCRdb's version contains in-frame clones alone and is incomplete. The sample includes 85,000 to 130,000 clones, approximately 80% of them seen just once. Sequencing used PBMCs. These receptors were obtained from a woman aged 18 to 35 in good health and CMV-seropositive. Each CDR3 is given with its conserved first and last residue. The D gene is left open where the match is weak. Not all rows give a size; the values are once, few, many and, for expanded clones, a class.

DNA: TGTGCCAGCAGCCAAGATGGCCCTGTGGTCAATTCACCCCTCCACTTT
CDR3: CASSQDGPVVNSPLHF
V: TRBV14
size: NA
D: NA
J: TRBJ1-6

DNA: TGTGCCAGCAGCGCCCAGGGACAGGGTAATTCACCCCTCCACTTT
CDR3: CASSAQGQGNSPLHF
V: TRBV9
size: NA
D: TRBD1
J: TRBJ1-6

DNA: TGTGCCAGCAGCGGTGGACAGTCCTACGAGCAGTACTTC
CDR3: CASSGGQSYEQYF
V: TRBV9
size: NA
D: NA
J: TRBJ2-7

DNA: TGTGCCATCAGTGAGGTGATAGCGGCCACCTACGAGCAGTACTTC
CDR3: CAISEVIAATYEQYF
V: TRBV10-3
size: NA
D: NA
J: TRBJ2-7

DNA: TGTGCCAGCAGCTTTACCACAGGGGTCACTGAAGCTTTCTTT
CDR3: CASSFTTGVTEAFF
V: TRBV5-6
size: NA
D: TRBD1
J: TRBJ1-1

DNA: TGTGCCAGCAAGGGACTACTCACCGGGGAGCTGTTTTTT
CDR3: CASKGLLTGELFF
V: TRBV6-5
size: NA
D: TRBD2
J: TRBJ2-2

DNA: TGTGCCAGCAGTTTATCGGGGGGGCTAAGGGTGCAGTTCTTC
CDR3: CASSLSGGLRVQFF
V: TRBV27
size: NA
D: NA
J: TRBJ2-1

DNA: TGCAGCGTTTATACAGGGGTCTGGAGCACAGATACGCAGTATTTT
CDR3: CSVYTGVWSTDTQYF
V: TRBV29-1
size: NA
D: TRBD1
J: TRBJ2-3

DNA: TGTGCCAGCAGTTACGGACTAGCGGGATCCTACGAGCAGTACTTC
CDR3: CASSYGLAGSYEQYF
V: TRBV6-5
size: NA
D: TRBD2
J: TRBJ2-7

DNA: TGTGCCAGCAGTTCAGGGGCTCTGGAGACCCAGTACTTC
CDR3: CASSSGALETQYF
V: TRBV6-5
size: NA
D: NA
J: TRBJ2-5

DNA: TGTGCCACCAGCAGTTGGGAAGGGGCTGGGGGCTACACCTTC
CDR3: CATSSWEGAGGYTF
V: TRBV15
size: NA
D: NA
J: TRBJ1-2

DNA: TGTGCCAGCAGCTTAGCCCGGGGTTGGGTCTACGAGCAGTACTTC
CDR3: CASSLARGWVYEQYF
V: TRBV11-2
size: once
D: NA
J: TRBJ2-7

DNA: TGTGCCAGCTCACAGGTCGCTGGACTAGCGGGGGCTGGGGAGCAGTTCTTC
CDR3: CASSQVAGLAGAGEQFF
V: TRBV18
size: NA
D: TRBD2
J: TRBJ2-1

DNA: TGTGCCAGCAGACAGGGGGGGTCAAATTCACCCCTCCACTTT
CDR3: CASRQGGSNSPLHF
V: TRBV2
size: once
D: TRBD1
J: TRBJ1-6

DNA: TGTGCCAGCCTCGAGGGGTGGACAGGGCCCTCCTACGAGCAGTACTTC
CDR3: CASLEGWTGPSYEQYF
V: TRBV6-6
size: NA
D: TRBD1
J: TRBJ2-7